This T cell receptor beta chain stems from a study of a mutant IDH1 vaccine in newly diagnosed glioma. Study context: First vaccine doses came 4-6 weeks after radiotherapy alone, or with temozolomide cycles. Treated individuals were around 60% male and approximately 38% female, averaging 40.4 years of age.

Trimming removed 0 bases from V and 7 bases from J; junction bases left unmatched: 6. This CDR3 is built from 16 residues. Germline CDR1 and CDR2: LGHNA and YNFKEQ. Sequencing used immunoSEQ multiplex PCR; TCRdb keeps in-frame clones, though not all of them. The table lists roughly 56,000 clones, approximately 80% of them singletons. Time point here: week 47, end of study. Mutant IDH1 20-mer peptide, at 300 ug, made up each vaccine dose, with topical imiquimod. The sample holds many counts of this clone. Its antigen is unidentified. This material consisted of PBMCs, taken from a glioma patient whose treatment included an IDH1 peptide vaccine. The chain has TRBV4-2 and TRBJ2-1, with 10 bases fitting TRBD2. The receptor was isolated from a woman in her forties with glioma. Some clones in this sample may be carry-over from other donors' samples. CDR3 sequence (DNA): TGTGCCAGCAGCCAAGACAAAGCGGGGGGGCTAAATGAGCAGTTCTTC. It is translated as CASSQDKAGGLNEQFF.